This T cell receptor (beta chain) was captured by sequencing in a study of shared clonotypes between healthy human individuals. The wider study: CD4 naive cells filled three plates per donor, CD4 memory three, CD8 naive two and CD8 memory one.

Source study methods: Filtering differed, since immunoSEQ gave only junction sequences and no quality scores. Measured with immunoSEQ multiplex PCR; TCRdb has only the in-frame clones, and not every one. V, J and clone size were drawn from that table, and D and trimming were deduced from the DNA. The table lists about 2.1 million clones, 85% to 95% of them singletons. CD8 cells classed as naive were CD45RO-negative and positively selected for CCR7, excluding terminally differentiated effector memory CD45RA+ cells. J was trimmed by 1 base and V by 6 bases; bases with no gene match: 2. Looked up from germline, CDR1 is LNHDA and CDR2 is SQIVND (reference sequence). The CDR3 covers 15 residues. Worth noting for this clone: As yet, its antigen is unknown.

Whole-study findings and limits: It was the non-shared clonotypes that had lower generation probabilities than clonotypes shared by all four donors.

The J gene is TRBJ2-2, the V gene TRBV19; 10 nucleotides agree with TRBD1. The TCR sequence derives from a man between 18 and 35 years old in good health. Some clones in this sample may be carry-over from other donors' samples. The sequencing input was naive CD8+ T cells from PBMCs. The CDR3 sequence is CASSWDRGNTGELFF. For the CDR3, the DNA is TGTGCCAGTAGCTGGGACAGGGGGAACACCGGGGAGCTGTTTTTT.